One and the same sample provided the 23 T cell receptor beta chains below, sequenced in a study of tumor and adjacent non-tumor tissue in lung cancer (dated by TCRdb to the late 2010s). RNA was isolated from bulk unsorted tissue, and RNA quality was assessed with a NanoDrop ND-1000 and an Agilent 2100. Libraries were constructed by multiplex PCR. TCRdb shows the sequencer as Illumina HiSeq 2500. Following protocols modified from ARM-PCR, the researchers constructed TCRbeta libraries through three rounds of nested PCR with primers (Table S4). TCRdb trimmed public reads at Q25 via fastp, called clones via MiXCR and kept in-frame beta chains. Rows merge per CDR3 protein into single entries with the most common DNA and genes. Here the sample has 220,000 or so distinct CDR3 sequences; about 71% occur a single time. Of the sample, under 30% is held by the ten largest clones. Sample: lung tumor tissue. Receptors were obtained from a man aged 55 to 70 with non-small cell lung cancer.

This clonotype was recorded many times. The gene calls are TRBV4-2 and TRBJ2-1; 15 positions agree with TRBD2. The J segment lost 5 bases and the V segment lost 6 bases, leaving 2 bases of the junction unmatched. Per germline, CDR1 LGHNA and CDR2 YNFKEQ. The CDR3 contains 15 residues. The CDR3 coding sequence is TGTGCCAGCAGATGGACTAGCGGGGGGGACAATGAGCAGTTCTTC. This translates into CASRWTSGGDNEQFF.

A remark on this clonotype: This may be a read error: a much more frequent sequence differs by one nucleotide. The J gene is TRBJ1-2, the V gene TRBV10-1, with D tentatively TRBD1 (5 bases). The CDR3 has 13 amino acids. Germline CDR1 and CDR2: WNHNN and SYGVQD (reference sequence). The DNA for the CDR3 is TGCGCCAGGAGTGAAAGACAGAACTATGGCTACACCTTC. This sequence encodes CARSERQNYGYTF.

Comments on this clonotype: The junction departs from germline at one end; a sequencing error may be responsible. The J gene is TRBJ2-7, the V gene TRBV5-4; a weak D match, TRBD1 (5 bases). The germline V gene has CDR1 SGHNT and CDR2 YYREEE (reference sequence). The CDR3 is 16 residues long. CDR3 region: CVSSLGSLTDSAVQYF. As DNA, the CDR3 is TGTGTCAGCAGCTTGGGCAGCTTGACAGACTCCGCCGTGCAGTACTTC.

CDR3 in amino acids: CASDSGIHTGELFF. The CDR3 DNA is TGTGCCAGTGATAGCGGGATCCACACCGGGGAGCTGTTTTTT. The genes are TRBV19 and TRBJ2-2; 8 bases align to TRBD2. This CDR3 comprises 14 residues. J was trimmed by 3 bases and V by 8 bases; bases with no gene match: 5. Germline lookup yields CDR1 LNHDA and CDR2 SQIVND (reference sequence).

Here the CDR3 reads CAGIRPAGELFF. CDR3 DNA sequence: TGTGCCGGCATCCGGCCGGCCGGGGAGCTGTTTTTT. The chain joins TRBV13 to TRBJ2-2; D is unresolved. Germline V lookup: CDR1 PRHDT, CDR2 FYEKMQ (reference sequence). The CDR3 contains 12 residues. The V end lost 11 bases, the J end lost 6 bases, and 13 bases lay between the germline ends.

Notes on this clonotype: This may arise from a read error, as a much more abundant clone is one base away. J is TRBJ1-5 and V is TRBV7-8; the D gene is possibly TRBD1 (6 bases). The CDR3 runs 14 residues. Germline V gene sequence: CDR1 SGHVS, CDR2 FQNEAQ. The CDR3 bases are TGTGCCAGCAGCTCAGGGGTGGGCAATCAGTCCCAGCATTTT. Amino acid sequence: CASSSGVGNQSQHF.

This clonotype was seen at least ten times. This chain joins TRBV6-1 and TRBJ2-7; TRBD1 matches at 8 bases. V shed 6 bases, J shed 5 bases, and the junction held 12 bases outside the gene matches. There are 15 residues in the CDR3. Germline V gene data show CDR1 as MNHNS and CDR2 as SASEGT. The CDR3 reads CASRYWATGVDEQYF. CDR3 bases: TGTGCCAGCAGGTACTGGGCGACAGGGGTCGACGAGCAGTACTTC.

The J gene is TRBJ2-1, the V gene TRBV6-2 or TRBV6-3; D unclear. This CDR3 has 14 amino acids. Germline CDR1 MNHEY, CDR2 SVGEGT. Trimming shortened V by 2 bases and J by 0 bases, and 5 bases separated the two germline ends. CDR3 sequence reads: CASSYGNSYNEQFF. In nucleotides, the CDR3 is TGTGCCAGCAGTTACGGTAACTCCTACAATGAGCAGTTCTTC.

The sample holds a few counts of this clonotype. DNA for the CDR3: TGTGCCAGCAGTGTCCGGGGGCAGGGGAATTCACCCCTCCACTTT. Translated: CASSVRGQGNSPLHF. The V and J genes are TRBV12-3 or TRBV12-4 and TRBJ1-6; weak D call: TRBD1 (6 bases). The CDR3 runs to 15 residues. The V and J ends lost 5 bases and 7 bases respectively, with 15 bases between them.

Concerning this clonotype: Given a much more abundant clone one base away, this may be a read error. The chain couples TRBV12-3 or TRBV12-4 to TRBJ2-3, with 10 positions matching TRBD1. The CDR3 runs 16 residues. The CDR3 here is CASSSGDRGRRDTRYF. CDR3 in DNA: TGTGCCAGCAGTTCGGGGGACAGGGGACGTCGAGATACGCGGTATTTT.

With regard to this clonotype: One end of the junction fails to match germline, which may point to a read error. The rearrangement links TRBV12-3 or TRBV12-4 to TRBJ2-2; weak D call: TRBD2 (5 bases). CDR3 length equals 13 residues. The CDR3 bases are TGTGCCACCTCGGAAAGCGGCACCGTGGAGCTGTTTTTT. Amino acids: CATSESGTVELFF.

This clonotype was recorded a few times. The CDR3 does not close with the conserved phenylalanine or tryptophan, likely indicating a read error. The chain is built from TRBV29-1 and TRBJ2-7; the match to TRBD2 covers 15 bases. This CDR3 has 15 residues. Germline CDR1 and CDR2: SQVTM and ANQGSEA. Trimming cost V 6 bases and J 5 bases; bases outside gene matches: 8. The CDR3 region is CSVRGTSGRLNEQYY. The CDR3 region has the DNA TGCAGCGTCAGAGGGACTAGCGGGAGGCTTAACGAGCAGTACTAC.

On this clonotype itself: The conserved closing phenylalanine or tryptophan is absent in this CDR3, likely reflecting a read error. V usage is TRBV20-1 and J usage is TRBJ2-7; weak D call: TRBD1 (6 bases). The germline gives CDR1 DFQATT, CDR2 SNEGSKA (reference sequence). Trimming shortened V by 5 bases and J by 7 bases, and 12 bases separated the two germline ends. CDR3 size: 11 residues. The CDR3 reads CSAPTGPEQYL. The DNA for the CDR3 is TGCAGTGCTCCTACAGGGCCTGAGCAGTACTTA.

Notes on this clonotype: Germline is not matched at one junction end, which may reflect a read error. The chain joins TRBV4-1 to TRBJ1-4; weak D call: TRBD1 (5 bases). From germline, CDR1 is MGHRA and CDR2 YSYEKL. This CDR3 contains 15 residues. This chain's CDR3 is CASRQERGGYEKLFF. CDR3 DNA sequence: TGCGCCAGCAGGCAAGAGCGGGGCGGATATGAAAAACTGTTTTTT.

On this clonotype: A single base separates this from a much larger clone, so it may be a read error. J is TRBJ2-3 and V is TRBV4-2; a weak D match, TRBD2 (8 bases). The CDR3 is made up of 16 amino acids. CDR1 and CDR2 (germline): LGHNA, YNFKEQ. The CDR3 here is CASSPDSGKGTDTQNF. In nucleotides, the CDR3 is TGTGCCAGCAGCCCGGATAGCGGGAAGGGGACAGATACGCAGAATTTT.

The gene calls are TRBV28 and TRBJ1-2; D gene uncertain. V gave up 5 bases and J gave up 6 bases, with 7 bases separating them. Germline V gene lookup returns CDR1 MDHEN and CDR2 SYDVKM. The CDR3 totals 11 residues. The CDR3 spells CASSINDGYTF. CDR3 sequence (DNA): TGTGCCAGCAGTATCAACGATGGCTACACCTTC.

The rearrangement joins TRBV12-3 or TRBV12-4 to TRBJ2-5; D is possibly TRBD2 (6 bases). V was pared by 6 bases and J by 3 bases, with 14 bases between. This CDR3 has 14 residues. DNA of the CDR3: TGTGCCAGCAGGAGAGGGTCGGGAGAAGAGACCCAGTACTTC. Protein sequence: CASRRGSGEETQYF.

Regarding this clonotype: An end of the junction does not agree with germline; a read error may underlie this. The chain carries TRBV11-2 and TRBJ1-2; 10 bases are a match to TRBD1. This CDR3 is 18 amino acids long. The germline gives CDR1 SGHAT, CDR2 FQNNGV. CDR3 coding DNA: TGTGTCAGCAGCTTTTCGTATGGGACAGGGGCCTCTAACTATGGCTACACCTTC. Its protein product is CVSSFSYGTGASNYGYTF.

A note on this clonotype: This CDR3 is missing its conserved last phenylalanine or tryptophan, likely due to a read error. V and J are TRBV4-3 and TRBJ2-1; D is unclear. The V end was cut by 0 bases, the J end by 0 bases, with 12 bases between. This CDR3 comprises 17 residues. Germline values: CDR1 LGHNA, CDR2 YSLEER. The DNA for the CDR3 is TGCGCCAGCAGCCAAGATCTGAAGGCTAGCTCCTACAATGAGCAGTTCCTC. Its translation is CASSQDLKASSYNEQFL.

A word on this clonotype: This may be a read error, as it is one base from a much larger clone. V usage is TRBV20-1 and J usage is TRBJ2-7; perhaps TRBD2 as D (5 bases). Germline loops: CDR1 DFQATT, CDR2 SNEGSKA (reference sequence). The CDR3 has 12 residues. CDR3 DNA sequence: TGCAGTACTAGACTGACGGGCCCCGAGCAGTACTTC. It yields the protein CSTRLTGPEQYF.

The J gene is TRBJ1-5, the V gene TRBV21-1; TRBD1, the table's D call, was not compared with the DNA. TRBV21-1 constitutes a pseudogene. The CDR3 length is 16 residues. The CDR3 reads CASSKVGRGDNQPQHF. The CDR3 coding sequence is TGTGCCAGCAGCAAAGTGGGCAGGGGGGACAATCAGCCCCAGCATTTT.

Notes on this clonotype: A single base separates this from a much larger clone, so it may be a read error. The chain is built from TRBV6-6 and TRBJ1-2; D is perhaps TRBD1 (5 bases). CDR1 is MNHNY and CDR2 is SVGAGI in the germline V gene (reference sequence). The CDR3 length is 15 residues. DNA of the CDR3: TGTGCCAGCAGTTACTTGCAGGGAGCTAACTATAGCTACACCTTC. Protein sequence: CASSYLQGANYSYTF.

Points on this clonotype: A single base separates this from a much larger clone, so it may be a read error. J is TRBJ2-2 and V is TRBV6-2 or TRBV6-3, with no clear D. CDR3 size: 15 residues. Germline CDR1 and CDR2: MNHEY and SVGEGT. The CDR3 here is CPSKRHQDDTGELFF. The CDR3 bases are TGTCCCAGCAAGCGACACCAAGACGACACCGGGGAGCTGTTTTTT.